These T cell receptor beta chains were read from a single sample in a study of T cells in Graves' hyperthyroidism and ophthalmopathy. One entry per CDR3 protein results from TCRdb running MiXCR on the multiplex PCR reads. The sample has around 520,000 distinct CDR3 sequences, 14% seen once. Sequences were obtained from blood. All receptors derive from a middle-aged woman with Graves' hyperthyroidism. CDR3s include the opening cysteine and the closing phenylalanine or tryptophan. Fields, in order: clone size, V gene, J gene, D gene, CDR3 DNA, CDR3 protein. A D gene is named only where the DNA matches it firmly. The size entry is marked missing in some rows and otherwise reads once, few, many or a size class.

>few|TRBV7-9|TRBJ2-1|-
TGTGCCAGCAGCTTAGGTACTAGCCCTGAGCAGTTCTTC
CASSLGTSPEQFF
>few|TRBV29-1|TRBJ2-3|TRBD2
TGCAGCGTTGAATCAGGAATCGGACTAGCGGGAGGGACAGGGACCGCAGATACGCAGTATTTT
CSVESGIGLAGGTGTADTQYF
>few|TRBV20-1|TRBJ2-7|TRBD2
TGCAGTGCTAGTTCGACGGGACTAGCGGGAAGTGAGCAGTACTTC
CSASSTGLAGSEQYF
>-|TRBV28|TRBJ2-1|-
TGTGCCAGCAGGGACGGGTGGATCAATGAGCAGTTCTTC
CASRDGWINEQFF
>many|TRBV10-2|TRBJ1-1|TRBD1
TGCGCCAGCAGTGAAGGTGGCCAGGGGGCGATGAACACTGAAGCTTTCTTT
CASSEGGQGAMNTEAFF
>many|TRBV30|TRBJ2-7|-
TGTGCCTGGGAGGAGGGTTACGAGCAGTACTTC
CAWEEGYEQYF
>few|TRBV10-3|TRBJ1-2|TRBD1
TGTGCCATCAGTGAGGACAGGGGGTATGGCTACACCTTC
CAISEDRGYGYTF
>many|TRBV6-5|TRBJ2-3|TRBD1
TGTGCCAGCAGTTACTCGACAGGGACCACAGATACGCAGTATTTT
CASSYSTGTTDTQYF
>many|TRBV29-1|TRBJ2-3|-
TGCAGCGTTGATCTCGTGGCCACAGATACGCAGTATTTT
CSVDLVATDTQYF
>-|TRBV20-1|TRBJ1-5|-
TGCAGTGCTAGAGGATTTGGAACTCTCAATCAGCCCCAGCATTTT
CSARGFGTLNQPQHF
>few|TRBV7-3|TRBJ2-5|-
TGTGCCAGCAGCCTGGACACCTCTGAGACCCAGTACTTC
CASSLDTSETQYF
>many|TRBV30|TRBJ1-5|TRBD1
TGTGCCTGGAGTGCCGGGACAGGTAATCAGCCCCAGCATTTT
CAWSAGTGNQPQHF
>-|TRBV6-1|TRBJ1-5|-
TGTGCCAGCAGTAACCGGGACAACAATCAGCCCCAGCATTTT
CASSNRDNNQPQHF
>many|TRBV11-1|TRBJ2-7|TRBD1
TGTGCCAGCAGCTTCGGGAGACAGGGGTACGAGCAGTACTTC
CASSFGRQGYEQYF
>-|TRBV9|TRBJ2-7|-
TGTGCCAGCAGCGTAGGCCAGGGAAATTCCTACGAGCAGTACTTC
CASSVGQGNSYEQYF
>few|TRBV29-1|TRBJ2-2|-
TGCAGCGCCAACACAGTAGCCTCGAACACCGGGGAGCTGTTTTTT
CSANTVASNTGELFF
>many|TRBV6-1|TRBJ1-1|-
TGTGCCAGCGGTCCAGGCCGGAGGACTGAAGCTTTCTTT
CASGPGRRTEAFF
>many|TRBV7-2|TRBJ2-1|-
TGTGCCAGCAGCCTTAGTCGGGATGTCTCCTACAATGAGCAGTTCTTC
CASSLSRDVSYNEQFF
>-|TRBV29-1|TRBJ2-3|TRBD2
TGCAGCGTTGATTTGACTAGCGGTATCACAGATACGCAGTATTTT
CSVDLTSGITDTQYF
>many|TRBV28|TRBJ2-3|TRBD2
TGTGCCGTAGCGGGAGGGCCGATAGATACGCAGTATTTT
CAVAGGPIDTQYF
>many|TRBV3-1|TRBJ2-3|-
TGTGCCAGCAGCCAAGATCTCGAGGGAGGAATCACAGATACGCAGTATTTT
CASSQDLEGGITDTQYF
>few|TRBV29-1|TRBJ1-1|-
TGCAGCGTTCTCATAGGCTGGCCCACTGAAGCTTTCTTT
CSVLIGWPTEAFF
>-|TRBV20-1|TRBJ2-3|-
TGCAGTGCTAGACCCCCCCCGACATCGCCAGATACGCAGTATTTT
CSARPPPTSPDTQYF
>many|TRBV7-9|TRBJ2-5|-
TGTGCCAGCAGCTTAGATAGAGGTGGGCAAGAGACCCAGTACTTC
CASSLDRGGQETQYF
>few|TRBV20-1|TRBJ1-1|-
TGCAGTGCTAGGGCCGCCGGACCGAACACTGAAGCTTTCTTT
CSARAAGPNTEAFF
>many|TRBV12-3/TRBV12-4|TRBJ2-7|-
TGTGCCAGCAGTTTAATTGCAGGGGTCTACGAGCAGTACTTC
CASSLIAGVYEQYF
>many|TRBV27|TRBJ2-7|TRBD2
TGTGCCAGCACCCGTAGCGGGAGAGTAAACGAGCAGTACTTC
CASTRSGRVNEQYF
>many|TRBV6-2/TRBV6-3|TRBJ2-5|TRBD2
TGTGCCAGCAGTTACGAGAGCGGGAGGAAGACCCAGTACTTC
CASSYESGRKTQYF